The 14 T cell receptor beta chains listed next were all sequenced from one sample in a study of T-cell memory formation after mild COVID-19. From the 5' RACE reads, TCRdb called clonotypes with MiXCR, one entry per CDR3 protein. The sample contains 85,000 to 130,000 distinct CDR3 sequences, 9.5% to 15% of which appear only once. Sample: PBMCs or a T cell subset sorted from them (not recorded which). All receptors derive from an adult woman who had mild COVID-19 (a few samples of this study predate the infection). Cell type and time point are not known.

The rearrangement joins TRBV6-2 or TRBV6-3 to TRBJ2-3; TRBD1 might be the D (6 bases). Germline V gene lookup returns CDR1 MNHEY and CDR2 SVGEGT. CDR3 length equals 15 residues. Trimming took off 5 bases at V and 9 bases at J, with 21 bases between the two ends. The CDR3 protein is CASSRRDTHFGTQYF. CDR3 DNA: TGTGCCAGCAGTCGTAGGGACACCCATTTCGGAACGCAGTATTTT.

CDR3 residues: CASSLVGGVETQYF. The CDR3 DNA follows: TGTGCCAGCAGCTTGGTAGGGGGAGTGGAGACCCAGTACTTC. The chain links TRBV5-6 to TRBJ2-5; tentatively, D is TRBD1 (6 bases). Per the germline V gene, CDR1 is SGHDT and CDR2 is YYEEEE. The CDR3 runs 14 residues. With 0 bases removed from V and 5 bases from J, the gap between germline ends came to 11 bases.

In its sample, this clonotype was seen a few times. V and J are TRBV4-3 and TRBJ2-7, with 9 positions matching TRBD1. The J segment lost 6 bases and the V segment lost 3 bases, leaving 9 bases of the junction unmatched. CDR1 and CDR2 from the germline V gene are LGHNA and YSLEER. The CDR3 is 15 amino acids. CDR3 loop: CASSQPGQGYSEQYF. The CDR3, as DNA: TGCGCCAGCAGCCAGCCGGGACAGGGATATTCCGAGCAGTACTTC.

This clonotype was found a few times. V is TRBV4-1 and J is TRBJ1-6, with a possible D match to TRBD1 (5 bases). Germline lookup yields CDR1 MGHRA and CDR2 YSYEKL. This CDR3 has 15 residues. Trimming took 0 bases from V and 12 from J, leaving 15 bases between them. CDR3 DNA: TGCGCCAGCAGCCAAGAACCGCAGGGAAGGGAACCCCTCCACTTT. Amino acid sequence: CASSQEPQGREPLHF.

This sequence joins TRBV12-3 or TRBV12-4 and TRBJ2-1; the match to TRBD1 covers 8 bases. V lost 7 bases and J lost 7; bases outside the gene matches: 9. The CDR3 totals 14 residues. CDR3 sequence: CASIPDTGGNEQFF. The CDR3 DNA is TGTGCCAGCATCCCGGATACAGGGGGGAATGAGCAGTTCTTC.

J is TRBJ1-5 and V is TRBV24-1; D is ambiguous. V was clipped by 2 bases and J by 6 bases, with 7 bases between them. The CDR3 covers 13 residues. Germline V gene sequence: CDR1 KGHDR, CDR2 SFDVKD. The CDR3 spells CATSDSVIQPQHF. The CDR3 coding sequence is TGTGCCACCAGTGATTCCGTTATTCAGCCCCAGCATTTT.

The chain uses TRBV6-2 or TRBV6-3 and TRBJ2-7; D is perhaps TRBD2 (6 bases). This CDR3 region has 13 residues. Germline CDR1 is MNHEY and CDR2 is SVGEGT. Trimming took 4 bases from V and 3 from J, leaving 10 bases between them. The CDR3: CASSSGVLYEQYF. The CDR3 DNA is TGTGCCAGCAGTTCGGGAGTCCTCTACGAGCAGTACTTC.

This chain joins TRBV7-9 and TRBJ2-7; unclear D gene. This CDR3 has 15 amino acids. Per the germline V gene, CDR1 is SEHNR and CDR2 is FQNEAQ (reference sequence). V lost 5 bases and J lost 0, with 14 bases in between. Here the CDR3 reads CASSPDRPPSYEQYF. The CDR3 DNA reads as TGTGCCAGCAGCCCCGACCGGCCCCCCTCCTACGAGCAGTACTTC.

This clonotype was counted a few times. The V call is TRBV12-3 or TRBV12-4, the J call TRBJ2-3, with TRBD2 matching 9 bases. The CDR3 has 17 amino acids. The V segment lost 6 bases and the J segment 2 bases; nucleotides outside the gene matches: 12. CDR3 sequence reads: CASRRSSGGSITDTQYF. The CDR3 region has the DNA TGTGCCAGCAGACGCAGTAGCGGGGGATCCATCACAGATACGCAGTATTTT.

V is TRBV9 and J is TRBJ2-3; 11 bases map to TRBD2. The V gene end was trimmed by 3 bases and the J gene end by 5 bases; junction bases not matched to a gene: 11. This CDR3 region has 17 residues. Germline CDR1 SGDLS, CDR2 YYNGEE. Here the CDR3 DNA reads TGTGCCAGCAGCGCTCAGGTGCTAGCGGGGGGTGAAGATACGCAGTATTTT. Translating it yields CASSAQVLAGGEDTQYF.

Many counts were recorded for this clonotype. The V call is TRBV7-9, the J call TRBJ2-7; D may be TRBD2 (5 bases). CDR1 is SEHNR, CDR2 FQNEAQ, per germline (reference sequence). V shed 2 bases and J shed 3 bases, with 5 bases lying between them. The CDR3 loop spans 12 amino acids. In DNA form, the CDR3 reads TGTGCCAGCAGCTTAAGCGGCTACGAGCAGTACTTC. The encoded protein is CASSLSGYEQYF.

V and J are TRBV5-1 and TRBJ2-1; D is unresolved. V lost 7 bases to trimming and J lost 2 bases, with 10 bases between them. CDR3 size: 13 residues. The V gene's germline CDR1 is SGHRS and CDR2 YFSETQ. Written as DNA, the CDR3 is TGCGCCAGCGGCAGCCCTCCCTACAATGAGCAGTTCTTC. It yields the protein CASGSPPYNEQFF.

As regards this clonotype: The junction and the germline gene differ at one end; a read error may be behind it. The CDR3 protein is CASSFLSTEAYF. The DNA for the CDR3 is TGTGCCAGCAGCTTCCTCAGCACTGAAGCTTACTTT. The chain uses TRBV7-9 and TRBJ1-1; D not resolved. The CDR3 sequence is 12 residues long. Germline V gene lookup returns CDR1 SEHNR and CDR2 FQNEAQ (reference sequence).

This clonotype was detected ten times or more. The chain combines TRBV9 with TRBJ2-3, with D perhaps TRBD1 (5 bases). The V and J ends lost 4 bases and 3 bases respectively, with 18 bases between them. The germline V gene encodes CDR1 SGDLS and CDR2 YYNGEE. This CDR3 has 16 amino acids. This CDR3 reads CASSTTGFVSTDTQYF. The CDR3 nucleotides read TGTGCCAGCAGCACTACAGGATTCGTGTCTACAGATACGCAGTATTTT.